This T cell receptor (beta chain) originates from a study of T cell changes during pregnancy in multiple sclerosis. The V end lost 3 bases, the J end lost 7 bases, and 16 bases lay between the germline ends. The CDR3 covers 14 residues. The germline V gene has CDR1 SGHDT and CDR2 YYEEEE. Profiling relied on immunoSEQ multiplex PCR, and the TCRdb table lists in-frame clones only, not all of them. The sample shows around 59,000 clones, around 92% of them seen only once. The V gene is TRBV5-6, the J gene TRBJ2-5, with TRBD2 as a possible D gene (6 bases). This clonotype was sampled from a female donor with multiple sclerosis, enrolled in a pregnancy study. The sample in question was peripheral blood, obtained in the first trimester of pregnancy. The CDR3 protein is CASSSRDWVGTQYF. CDR3 in DNA: TGTGCCAGCAGCTCCCGGGACTGGGTCGGGACCCAGTACTTC.